This T cell receptor beta chain was retrieved from a study of blood T cell repertoires in COVID-19. Germline loops: CDR1 ENHRY, CDR2 SYGVKD. V gave up 9 bases and J gave up 3 bases; unmatched junction bases: 7. The CDR3 contains 16 residues. The method was immunoSEQ multiplex PCR; TCRdb's version includes in-frame clones alone and lacks a portion of them. The sample has some 200,000 clones; more than 65% are singletons. The specimen sequenced was peripheral blood. This clonotype was obtained from a human donor with acute or convalescent COVID-19. The donor label of this sample is uncertain. This chain joins TRBV10-3 and TRBJ2-1; 14 bases map to TRBD2. The CDR3 loop reads CAIGTSGRGDYNEQFF. The CDR3 coding sequence is TGTGCCATTGGGACTAGCGGGAGAGGTGACTACAATGAGCAGTTCTTC.